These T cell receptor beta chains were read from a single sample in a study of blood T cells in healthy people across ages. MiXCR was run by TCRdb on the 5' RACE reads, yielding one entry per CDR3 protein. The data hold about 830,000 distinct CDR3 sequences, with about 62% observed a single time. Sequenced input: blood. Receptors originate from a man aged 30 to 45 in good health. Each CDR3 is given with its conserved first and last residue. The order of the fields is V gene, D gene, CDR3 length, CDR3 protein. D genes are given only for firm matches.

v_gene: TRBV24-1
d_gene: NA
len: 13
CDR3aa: CATSDSPGETQYF

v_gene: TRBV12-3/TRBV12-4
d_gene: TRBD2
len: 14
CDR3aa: CASRPQRGFGEQFF

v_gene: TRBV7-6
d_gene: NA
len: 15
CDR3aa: CASSSTTLVQETQYF

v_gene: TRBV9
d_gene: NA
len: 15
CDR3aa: CASSVAPFGLDEQFF

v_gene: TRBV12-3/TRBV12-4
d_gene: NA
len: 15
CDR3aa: CASSSTGGGTDTQYF

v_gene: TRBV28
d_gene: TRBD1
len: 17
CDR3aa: CVSREHRDRVGAHEQYF

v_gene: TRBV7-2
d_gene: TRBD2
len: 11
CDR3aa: CASSNREEQYF

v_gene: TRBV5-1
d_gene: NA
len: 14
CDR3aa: CASSSADPLNEQFF

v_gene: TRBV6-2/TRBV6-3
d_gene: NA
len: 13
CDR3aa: CASSSQYNTEAFF

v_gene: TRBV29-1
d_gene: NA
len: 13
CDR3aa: CSVSADGLYGYTF

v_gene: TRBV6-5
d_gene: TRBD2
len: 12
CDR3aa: CASTSDGGEQYF

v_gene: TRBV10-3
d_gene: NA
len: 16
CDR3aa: CAIQAGTAGGRTEAFF

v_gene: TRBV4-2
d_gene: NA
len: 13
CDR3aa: CASSPRQTYEQYF

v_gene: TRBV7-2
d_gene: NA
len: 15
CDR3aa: CASSLAAASTDTQYF

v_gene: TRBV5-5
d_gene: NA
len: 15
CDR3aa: CASRRGDHKNTEAFF

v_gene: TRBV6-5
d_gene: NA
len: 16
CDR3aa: CASRPRSGPVQETQYF

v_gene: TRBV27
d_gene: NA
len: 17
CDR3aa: CASSPGFGLTKSIGYTF

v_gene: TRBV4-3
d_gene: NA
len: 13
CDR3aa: CASSQELSYEQYF

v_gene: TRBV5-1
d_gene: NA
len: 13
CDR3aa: CASSHETGDEQFF

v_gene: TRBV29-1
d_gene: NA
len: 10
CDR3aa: CSAWDTEAFF

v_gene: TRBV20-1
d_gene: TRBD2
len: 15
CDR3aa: CSARPSGRAGETQYF

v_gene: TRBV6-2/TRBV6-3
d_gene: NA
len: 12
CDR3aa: CASSYSTRKAFF

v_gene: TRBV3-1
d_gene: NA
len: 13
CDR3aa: CASSPRERGTQYF

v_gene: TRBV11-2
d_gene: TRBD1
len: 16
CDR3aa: CASSPGQAISVETQFF

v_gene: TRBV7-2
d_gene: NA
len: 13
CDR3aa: CATGDKYNSPLHF

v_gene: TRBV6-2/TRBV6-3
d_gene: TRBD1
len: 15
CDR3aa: CASSWDRRVSGELFF

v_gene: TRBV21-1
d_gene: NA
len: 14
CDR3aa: CASSKTPISYGYTF

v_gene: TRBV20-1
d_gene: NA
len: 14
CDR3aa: CSTRDLLRSRGQYF

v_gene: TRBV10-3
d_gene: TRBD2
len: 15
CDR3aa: CATTGTSGDTDTQYF

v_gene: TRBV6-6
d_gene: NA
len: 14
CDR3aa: CASSYSDLFPAPFF

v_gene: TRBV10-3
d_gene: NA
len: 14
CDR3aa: CATLPVLRGNEQYF

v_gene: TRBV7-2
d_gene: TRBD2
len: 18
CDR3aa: CASSLVGWLAGNPDTQYF

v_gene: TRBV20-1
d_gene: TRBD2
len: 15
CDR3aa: CSAQGTSGGLETQYF

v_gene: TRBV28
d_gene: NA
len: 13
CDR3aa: CASSWTATYGYTF

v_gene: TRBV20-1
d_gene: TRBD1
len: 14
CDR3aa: CSAILTGVGKTQYF

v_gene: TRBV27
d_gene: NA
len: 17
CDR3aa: CASSLSAARGEGEKLFF

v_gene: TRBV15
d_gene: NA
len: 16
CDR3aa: CATSRDWQGYVPEQFF

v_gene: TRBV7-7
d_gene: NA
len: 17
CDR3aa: CASSRQVDTSTTYEQYF

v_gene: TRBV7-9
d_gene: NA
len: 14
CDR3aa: CASSFGEGVRGYTF

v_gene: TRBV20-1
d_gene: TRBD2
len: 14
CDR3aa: CSASRTTGGDTQYF

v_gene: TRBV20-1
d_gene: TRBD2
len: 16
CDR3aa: CSARGEGSSGANVLTF

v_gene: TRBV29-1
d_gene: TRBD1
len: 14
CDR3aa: CSVEQGAGSYEQYF

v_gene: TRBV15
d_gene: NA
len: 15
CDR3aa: CASSRVQADQETQYF

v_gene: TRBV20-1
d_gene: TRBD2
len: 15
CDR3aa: CSAILAGDIQETQFF

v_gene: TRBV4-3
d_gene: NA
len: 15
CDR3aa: CASRPDIYSNQPQHF

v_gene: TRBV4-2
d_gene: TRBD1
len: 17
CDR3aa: CASSQLFRDSLSNEQFF

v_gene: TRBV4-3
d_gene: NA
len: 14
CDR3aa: CASSPDRSGYEQYF

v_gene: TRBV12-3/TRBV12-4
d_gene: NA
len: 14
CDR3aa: CASRGSGIYYGYTF

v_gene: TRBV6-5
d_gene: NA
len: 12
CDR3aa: CASSYGGDEQFF

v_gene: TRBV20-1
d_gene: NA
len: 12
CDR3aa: CSAGGGAEKLFF

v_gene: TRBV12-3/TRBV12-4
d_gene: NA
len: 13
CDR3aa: CASSLVQDNEQFF

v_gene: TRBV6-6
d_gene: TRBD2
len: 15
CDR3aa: CASSFGGRMGYEQYF

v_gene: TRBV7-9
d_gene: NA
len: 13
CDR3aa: CASSPARTETQYF

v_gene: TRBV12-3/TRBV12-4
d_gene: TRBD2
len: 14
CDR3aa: CASSFGLAGNEQFF

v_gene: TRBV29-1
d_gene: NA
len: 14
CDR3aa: CSVGGGIQTDTQYF

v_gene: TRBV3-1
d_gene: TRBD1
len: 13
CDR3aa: CASSQSEGTGKFF

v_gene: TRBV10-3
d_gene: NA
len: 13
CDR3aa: CATRRGGTDTQYF